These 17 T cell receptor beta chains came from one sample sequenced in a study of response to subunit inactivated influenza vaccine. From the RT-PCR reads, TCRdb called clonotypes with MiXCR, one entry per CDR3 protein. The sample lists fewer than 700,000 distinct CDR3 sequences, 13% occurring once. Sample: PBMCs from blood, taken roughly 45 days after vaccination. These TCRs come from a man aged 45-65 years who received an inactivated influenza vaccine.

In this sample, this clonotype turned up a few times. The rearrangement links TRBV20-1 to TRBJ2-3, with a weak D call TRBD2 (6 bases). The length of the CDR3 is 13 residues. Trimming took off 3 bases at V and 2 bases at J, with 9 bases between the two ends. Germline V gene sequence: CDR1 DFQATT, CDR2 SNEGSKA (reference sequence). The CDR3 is CSARIADTDTQYF. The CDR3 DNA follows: TGCAGTGCTAGGATAGCGGACACAGATACGCAGTATTTT.

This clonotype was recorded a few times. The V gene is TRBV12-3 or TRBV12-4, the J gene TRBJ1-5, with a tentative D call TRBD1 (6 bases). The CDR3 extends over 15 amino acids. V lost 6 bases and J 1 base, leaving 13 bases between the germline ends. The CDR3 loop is CASRSRGGSNQPQHF. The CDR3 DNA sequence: TGTGCCAGCAGGTCCAGGGGAGGAAGCAATCAGCCCCAGCATTTT.

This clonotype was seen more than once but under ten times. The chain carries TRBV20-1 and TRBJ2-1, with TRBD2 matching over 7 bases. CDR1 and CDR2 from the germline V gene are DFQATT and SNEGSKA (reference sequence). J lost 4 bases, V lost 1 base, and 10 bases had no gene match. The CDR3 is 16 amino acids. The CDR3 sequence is CSARVDGRSQYNEQFF. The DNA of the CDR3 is TGCAGTGCTAGAGTGGACGGGAGGTCCCAGTACAATGAGCAGTTCTTC.

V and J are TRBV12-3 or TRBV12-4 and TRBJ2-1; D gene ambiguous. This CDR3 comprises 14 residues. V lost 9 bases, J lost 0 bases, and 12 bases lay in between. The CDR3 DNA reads TGTGCCAGTACCTTCGAGTACTCCTACAATGAGCAGTTCTTC. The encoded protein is CASTFEYSYNEQFF.

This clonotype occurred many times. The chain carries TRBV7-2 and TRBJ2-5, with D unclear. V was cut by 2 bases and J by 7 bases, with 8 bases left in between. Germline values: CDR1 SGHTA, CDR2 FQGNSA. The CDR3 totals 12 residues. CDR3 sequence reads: CASSLSPSTQYF. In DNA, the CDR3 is TGTGCCAGCAGCTTAAGTCCATCGACCCAGTACTTC. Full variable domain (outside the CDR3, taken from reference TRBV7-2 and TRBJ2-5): GAGVSQSPSNKVTEKGKDVELRCDPISGHTALYWYRQSLGQGLEFLIYFQGNSAPDKSGLPSDRFSAERTGGSVSTLTIQRTQQEDSAVYLCASSLSPSTQYFGPGTRLLVL.

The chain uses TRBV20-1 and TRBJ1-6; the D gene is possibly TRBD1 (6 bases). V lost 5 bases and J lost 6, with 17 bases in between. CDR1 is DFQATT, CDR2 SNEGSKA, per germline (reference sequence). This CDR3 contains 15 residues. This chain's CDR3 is CSALYTGTFNSPLHF. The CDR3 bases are TGCAGTGCTCTCTATACAGGGACGTTTAATTCACCCCTCCACTTT.

The CDR3 reads CASSASYAGEQFF. In DNA, the CDR3 is TGCGCCAGCAGCGCGTCCTATGCTGGGGAGCAGTTCTTC. The chain links TRBV5-1 to TRBJ2-1; unclear D gene. The CDR3 covers 13 residues. V lost 4 bases to trimming and J lost 10 bases, with 15 bases between them. Per germline, CDR1 SGHRS and CDR2 YFSETQ.

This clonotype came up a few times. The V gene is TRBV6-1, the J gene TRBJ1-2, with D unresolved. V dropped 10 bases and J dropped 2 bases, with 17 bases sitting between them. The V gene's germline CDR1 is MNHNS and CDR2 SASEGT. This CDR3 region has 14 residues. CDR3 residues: CATQRTDSNYGYTF. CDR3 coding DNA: TGTGCCACCCAGCGAACAGATTCAAACTATGGCTACACCTTC.

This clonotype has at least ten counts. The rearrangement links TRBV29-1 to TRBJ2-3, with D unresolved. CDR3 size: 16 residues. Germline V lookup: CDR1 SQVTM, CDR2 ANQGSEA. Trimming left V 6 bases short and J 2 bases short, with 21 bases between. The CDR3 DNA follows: TGCAGCGTAGGTACTCTAGACCCCTCCTACACAGATACGCAGTATTTT. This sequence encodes CSVGTLDPSYTDTQYF.

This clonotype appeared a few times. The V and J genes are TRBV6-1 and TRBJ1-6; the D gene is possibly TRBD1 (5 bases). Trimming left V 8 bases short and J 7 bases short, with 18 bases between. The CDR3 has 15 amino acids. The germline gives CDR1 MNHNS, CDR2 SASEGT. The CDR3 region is CASARVGGLNSPLHF. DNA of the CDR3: TGTGCCAGCGCCCGGGTTGGGGGTCTAAATTCACCCCTCCACTTT.

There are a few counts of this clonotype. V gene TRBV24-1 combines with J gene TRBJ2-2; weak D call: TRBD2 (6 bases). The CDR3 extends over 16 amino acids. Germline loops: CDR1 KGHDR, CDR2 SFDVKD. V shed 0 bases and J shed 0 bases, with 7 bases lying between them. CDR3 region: CATSDLKRANTGELFF. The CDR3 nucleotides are TGTGCCACCAGTGATTTGAAGCGGGCGAACACCGGGGAGCTGTTTTTT.

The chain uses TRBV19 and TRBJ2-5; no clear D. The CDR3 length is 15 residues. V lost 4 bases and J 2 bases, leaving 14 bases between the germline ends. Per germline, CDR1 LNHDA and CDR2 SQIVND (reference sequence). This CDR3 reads CASSTLSAGQETQYF. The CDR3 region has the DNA TGTGCCAGTAGTACCCTCTCAGCCGGACAAGAGACCCAGTACTTC.

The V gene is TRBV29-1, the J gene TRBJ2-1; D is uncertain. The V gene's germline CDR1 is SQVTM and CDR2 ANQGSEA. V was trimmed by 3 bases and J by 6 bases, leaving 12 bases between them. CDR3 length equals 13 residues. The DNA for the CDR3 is TGCAGCGTTGACCGGCTAGGTGGCAATGAGCAGTTCTTC. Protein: CSVDRLGGNEQFF.

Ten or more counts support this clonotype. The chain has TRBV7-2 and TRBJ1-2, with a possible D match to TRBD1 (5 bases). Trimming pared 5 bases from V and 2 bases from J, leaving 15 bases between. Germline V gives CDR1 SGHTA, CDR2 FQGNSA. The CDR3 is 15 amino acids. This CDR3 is CASSNRTPGNYGYTF. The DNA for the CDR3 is TGTGCCAGCAGCAACCGAACCCCAGGGAACTATGGCTACACCTTC.

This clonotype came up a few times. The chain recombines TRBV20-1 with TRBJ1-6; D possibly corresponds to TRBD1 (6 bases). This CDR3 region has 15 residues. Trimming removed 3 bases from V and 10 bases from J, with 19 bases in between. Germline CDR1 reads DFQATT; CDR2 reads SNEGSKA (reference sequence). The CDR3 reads CSARGAGRKVSPLHF. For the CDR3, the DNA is TGCAGTGCTAGGGGGGCAGGGAGGAAAGTGTCACCCCTCCACTTT.

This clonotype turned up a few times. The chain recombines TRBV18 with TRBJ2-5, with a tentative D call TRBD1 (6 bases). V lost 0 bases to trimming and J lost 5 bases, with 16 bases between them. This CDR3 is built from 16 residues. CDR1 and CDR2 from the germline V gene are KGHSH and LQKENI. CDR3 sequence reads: CASSPPGARSAETQYF. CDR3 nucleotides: TGTGCCAGCTCACCACCGGGGGCTAGATCGGCGGAGACCCAGTACTTC.

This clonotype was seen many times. The CDR3 region has the DNA TGTGCCAGCAGTCCTGGACAGGGGGCAACAGATACGCAGTATTTT. Its protein is CASSPGQGATDTQYF. The chain recombines TRBV12-3 or TRBV12-4 with TRBJ2-3; TRBD1 matches at 11 bases. The V and J ends lost 5 bases and 3 bases, in that order; junction bases with no gene match: 4. This CDR3 contains 15 residues.